A single sample gave rise to the 5 T cell receptor beta chains below, sequenced in a study of T cell changes during pregnancy in multiple sclerosis. TCRdb's table, derived via immunoSEQ multiplex PCR, lists solely in-frame clones and lacks some. The table lists 45,000 to 55,000 clones, 80% to 95% of them singletons, with approximately 0.91% in the top ten. The source was CD4+ T cells from peripheral blood mononuclear cells, collected in the second trimester of pregnancy. These TCRs come from a female donor in good health, enrolled as a control in a pregnancy study.

The chain links TRBV11-2 to TRBJ2-7; TRBD1 is a possible D gene (6 bases). The CDR3 runs 16 residues. The V end lost 4 bases, the J end lost 6 bases, and 22 bases lay between the germline ends. Germline V gene lookup returns CDR1 SGHAT and CDR2 FQNNGV. CDR3 region: CASSYGRQAPLVEQYF. In DNA, the CDR3 is TGTGCCAGCAGCTACGGTCGACAGGCTCCCCTTGTCGAGCAGTACTTC.

V usage is TRBV11-2 and J usage is TRBJ2-2, with TRBD2 as a possible D gene (5 bases). Looked up from germline, CDR1 is SGHAT and CDR2 is FQNNGV. The CDR3 has 14 residues. The V and J ends lost 3 bases and 5 bases respectively, with 10 bases between them. The CDR3 nucleotides are TGTGCCAGCAGCTTTTCATCGGGGACCGGGGAGCTGTTTTTT. As protein: CASSFSSGTGELFF.

The chain recombines TRBV10-1 with TRBJ2-3; TRBD2 agrees at 13 bases. Germline CDR1 reads WNHNN; CDR2 reads SYGVQD (reference sequence). The CDR3 has 17 amino acids. V trimming: 6 bases; J trimming: 3 bases; junction bases outside the gene matches: 9. For the CDR3, the DNA is TGCGCCAGCAGCACACGGACTAGCGGGAGTCGGACAGATACGCAGTATTTT. This sequence encodes CASSTRTSGSRTDTQYF.

The genes are TRBV7-3 and TRBJ2-6; the D is unclear. V gave up 1 base and J gave up 2 bases, with 12 bases separating them. The CDR3 contains 17 residues. Germline CDR1 and CDR2: SGHTA and FQGTGA. For the CDR3, the DNA is TGTGCCAGCAGCTTAAGTAGTCGGGTCCCTGGGGCCAACGTCCTGACTTTC. This gives the protein CASSLSSRVPGANVLTF.

This clone was seen a single time. The chain uses TRBV7-2 and TRBJ1-2; D perhaps matches TRBD1 (6 bases). The CDR3 loop spans 13 amino acids. Germline V CDR1 and CDR2: SGHTA, FQGNSA. V was shortened by 4 bases and J by 5 bases, with 11 bases between the two germline ends. The CDR3 sequence is CASSSSTGYGYTF. Written as DNA, the CDR3 is TGTGCCAGCAGCTCCTCTACAGGGTATGGCTACACCTTC.